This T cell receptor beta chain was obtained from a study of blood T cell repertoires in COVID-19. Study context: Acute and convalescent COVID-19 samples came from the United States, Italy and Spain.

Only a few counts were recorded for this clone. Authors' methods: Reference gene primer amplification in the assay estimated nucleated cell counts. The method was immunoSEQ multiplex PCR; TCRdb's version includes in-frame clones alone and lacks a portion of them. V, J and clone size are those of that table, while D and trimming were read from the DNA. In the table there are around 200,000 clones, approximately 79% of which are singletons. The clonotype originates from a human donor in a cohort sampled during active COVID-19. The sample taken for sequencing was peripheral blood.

The CDR3 bases are TGTGCCAGCAGTTACTCGTTGCACTCTGGCTACACCTTC. Protein sequence: CASSYSLHSGYTF. The V and J genes are TRBV6-5 and TRBJ1-2; D not certain. Germline loops: CDR1 MNHEY, CDR2 SVGAGI. CDR3 length: 13 residues. V dropped 0 bases and J dropped 7 bases, with 9 bases sitting between them.